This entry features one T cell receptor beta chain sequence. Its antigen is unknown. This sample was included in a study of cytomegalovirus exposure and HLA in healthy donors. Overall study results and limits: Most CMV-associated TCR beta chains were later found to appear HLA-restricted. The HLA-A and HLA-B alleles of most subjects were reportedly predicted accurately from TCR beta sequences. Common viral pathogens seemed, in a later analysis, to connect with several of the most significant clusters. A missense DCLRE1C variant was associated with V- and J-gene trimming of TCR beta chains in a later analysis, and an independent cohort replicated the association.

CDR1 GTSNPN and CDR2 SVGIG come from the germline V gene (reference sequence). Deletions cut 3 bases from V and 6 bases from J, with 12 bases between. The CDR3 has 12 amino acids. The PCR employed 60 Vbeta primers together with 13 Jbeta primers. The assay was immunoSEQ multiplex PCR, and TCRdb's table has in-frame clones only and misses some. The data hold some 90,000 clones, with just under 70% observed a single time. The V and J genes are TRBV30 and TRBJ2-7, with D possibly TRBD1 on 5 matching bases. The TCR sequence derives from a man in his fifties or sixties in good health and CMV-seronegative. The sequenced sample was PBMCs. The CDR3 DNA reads TGTGCCTGGAGCAAGCAGGGTCTCGAGCAGTACGTC. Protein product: CAWSKQGLEQYV.